Reported below is one T cell receptor (beta chain). No antigen is known for it. The sort gate was single viable CD3+CD4+CD8-CD45RO+ cells for memory CD4+ T cells. After thawing, CD4+ T cells were positively selected. These data are taken from a study of memory CD4+ T cells and cytomegalovirus serostatus. Looking at the study overall: Healthy Belgian adult donors included several CMV-positive and approximately 25 CMV-negative people.

The CDR3 consists of 18 residues. CDR1 and CDR2 (germline): SGHRS, YFSETQ. V lost 4 bases and J lost 1; bases outside the gene matches: 9. Study results and caveats: CMV serostatus prediction reached median AUC approximately 0.95, or 0.91 with US-trained model.

The assay was immunoSEQ multiplex PCR, and TCRdb's table has in-frame clones only and misses some. The sample has about 52,000 clones, over 60% seen once. Source material: memory CD4+ T cells from blood. This receptor was obtained from an adult in good health and CMV-seropositive. This chain joins TRBV5-1 and TRBJ2-3, with 13 bases matching TRBD2. CDR3 in amino acids: CASSPGGLAGPRTDTQYF. The CDR3 nucleotides read TGCGCCAGCAGCCCGGGGGGACTAGCGGGACCCCGCACAGATACGCAGTATTTT.